This T cell receptor (beta chain) was sequenced for a study of T cell responses to AZD1222 COVID-19 vaccine. Clones were read by immunoSEQ multiplex PCR, and TCRdb kept only the in-frame ones, dropping some. The sample has approximately 100,000 clones, about 93% seen once. Germline-derived CDR1 and CDR2 are GTSNPN and SVGIG (reference sequence). The CDR3 is made up of 14 amino acids. The V gene lost 5 bases and the J gene lost 7 bases, with 15 bases spanning the gap. Notes on the study in general: The study identified only a handful of AZD1222 recipients as seropositive at baseline.

Concerning this clone: Antigen unknown.

Sample: peripheral blood, taken on day 0 of AZD1222 vaccination. The receptor was derived from an adult in good health. The rearrangement links TRBV30 to TRBJ1-6; D possibly corresponds to TRBD1 (5 bases). The CDR3: CAWGVGGPNSPLHF. For the CDR3, the DNA is TGTGCCTGGGGGGTCGGGGGTCCGAATTCACCCCTCCACTTT.